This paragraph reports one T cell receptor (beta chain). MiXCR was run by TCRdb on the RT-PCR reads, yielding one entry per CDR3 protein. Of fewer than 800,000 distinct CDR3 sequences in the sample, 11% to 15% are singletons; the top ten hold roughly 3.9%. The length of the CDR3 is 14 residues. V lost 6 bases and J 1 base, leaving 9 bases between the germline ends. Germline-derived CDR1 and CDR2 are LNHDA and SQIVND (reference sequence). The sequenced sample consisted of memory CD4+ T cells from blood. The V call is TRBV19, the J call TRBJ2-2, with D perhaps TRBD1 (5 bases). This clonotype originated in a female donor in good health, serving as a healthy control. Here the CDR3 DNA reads TGTGCCAGTAGGAGGACACTGAACACCGGGGAGCTGTTTTTT. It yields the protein CASRRTLNTGELFF.